This T cell receptor beta chain came from a study of identical twins. This clonotype appeared many times. The germline gives CDR1 LGHNA, CDR2 YNFKEQ. Trimming shortened V by 0 bases and J by 0 bases, and 18 bases separated the two germline ends. This CDR3 contains 19 residues. Template switching, a step in the protocol, added a universal primer site, and cDNA carried unique molecular identifiers. A single record per CDR3 protein comes from TCRdb applying MiXCR to the 5' RACE reads. Counted here are some 630,000 distinct CDR3 sequences, around 7.4% occurring once; the ten biggest clones make up roughly 1.6%. The data also belong to a second study, concerning yellow fever vaccine responses in identical twins.

The material sequenced was PBMCs. This receptor was identified in a woman under 30 in good health. The chain carries TRBV4-2 and TRBJ2-1; D is possibly TRBD1 (6 bases). In DNA form, the CDR3 reads TGTGCCAGCAGCCAAGAGTACGGACAGTTGTTAAGCTCCTACAATGAGCAGTTCTTC. Translating it yields CASSQEYGQLLSSYNEQFF.